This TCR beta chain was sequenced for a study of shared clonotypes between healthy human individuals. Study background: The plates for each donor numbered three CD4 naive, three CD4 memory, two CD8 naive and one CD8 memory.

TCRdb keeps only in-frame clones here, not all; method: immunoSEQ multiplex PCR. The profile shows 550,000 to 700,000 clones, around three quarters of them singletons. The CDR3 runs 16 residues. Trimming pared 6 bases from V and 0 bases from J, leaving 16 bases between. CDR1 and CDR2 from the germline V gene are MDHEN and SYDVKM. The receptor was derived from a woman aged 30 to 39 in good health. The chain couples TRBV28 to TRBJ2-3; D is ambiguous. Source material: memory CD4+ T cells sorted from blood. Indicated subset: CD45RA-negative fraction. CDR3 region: CASSTVTSRSTDTQYF. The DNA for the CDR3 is TGTGCCAGCAGCACTGTAACAAGCCGAAGCACAGATACGCAGTATTTT.